One TCR beta chain is described in this entry. Its antigen is still unknown. No much larger clonotype is one base removed from it; base qualities were not supplied. Using the deep immunoSEQ assay, multiplex PCR amplified TCR CDR3 regions from genomic DNA. Extracted genomic DNA from each cell subset was distributed evenly across all wells of several immunoSEQ 96-well plates, and each plate was treated as a replicate. Each replicate PCR for sorted subsets received approximately 200 ng genomic DNA, equal to roughly 29,000 T cell genomes. The purified libraries were quantified using a Qubit 3.0 fluorometer, sized with a Bioanalyzer 2100, and then quantified again using the KAPA Library Quantification kit. Every immunoSEQ 96-well plate was sequenced on a separate single-read 150-cycle Illumina NextSeq 550 flow cell. The published analysis was carried out like this. Because the immunoSEQ output held only junctional sequences and lacked quality scores, the filtering could not match the filtering applied to full-length reads. To assign V/J genes and CDR3, sequences were annotated using PyIR, a Python wrapper for IgBLAST v1.9, with IMGT germline references. Any read was removed if the V/J assignment was weak (E-value above 1e-6), the CDR3 was missing, or the read contained stop codons, out-of-frame junctions, or ambiguous translated residues. V3J clonotypes were defined by identical inferred V gene, J gene, and CDR3 amino acid sequence. Percentage overlap between repertoires was calculated by dividing the number of shared unique clonotypes by the size of the smaller repertoire. Repertoire richness was assessed with RTK rarefaction, the Chao1 estimator, and Recon v2.1 estimates of unobserved clonotypes. Generation probabilities for all TCRbeta clonotypes obtained by the gDNA method from several donors were computed using OLGA. Held by TCRdb, this immuneACCESS table contains in-frame sequences only and omits some clones. Under half of the omission traces to an unresolved V gene where checked; the cause of the rest is unknown. D and trimming were read from the DNA, whereas the V and J calls and clone size are those reported in that table. Here the sample has millions of clones; 85% to 95% occur a single time. The ten biggest clones cover about 1.1% of the sample.

These data are taken from a study of shared clonotypes between healthy human individuals (dated by TCRdb to about 2020). Regarding the complete study: Three men and two women, aged 18 to 49 years, made up the cohort. Per donor, three plates each were used for CD4 naive and CD4 memory, two for CD8 naive, and one for CD8 memory. The study deeply sequenced blood TCR repertoires of about 5 healthy adults to estimate repertoire size and the extent of clonotype sharing between individuals. To increase sequencing depth and limit assay-specific biases, different laboratories used diverse techniques to prepare libraries and sequence TCR repertoires. Each donor's leukapheresis produced roughly between roughly 0.85 and 9 billion PBMCs.

Overall study results and their limits: About 5% of naive CD4, roughly 3.5% of naive CD8, roughly 2.5% of memory CD4, and around 0.42% of memory CD8 clonotypes were shared across several donors. Sampling was restricted to blood, and TCR repertoires in tissues likely differ from the TCR repertoires found in blood. Compared with non-shared clonotypes, the clonotypes found in all four sorted-subset donors had higher generation probabilities. Even with the large sequencing depth, rarefaction of the sorted-subset datasets indicated that sequencing was incomplete. Pairwise subsampling indicated that sequencing depth was expected to affect the degree of clonotype sharing among donors. Larger estimated clonotype richness was generally found for naive subsets than for memory subsets. The genetic and exposure-history diversity represented was limited by the small number of donors.

CD8 naive samples were obtained by positive selection for CCR7 among CD45RO-negative cells, yielding a CD45RA+CCR7+ population from which TemRA cells were excluded. The donors were healthy, HIV-negative adults who had no recently reported acute infections or vaccinations. All donors were Caucasian adults living in Nashville, Tennessee, USA. After blood collection by leukapheresis, PBMCs were isolated using Ficoll-Histopaque density gradient centrifugation and then cryopreserved in the vapor phase of liquid nitrogen. Purity and quantity of every magnetically sorted T cell population were checked by analytical flow cytometry. Genomic DNA was isolated from each sorted fraction and quantified by UV absorbance on a Nanodrop 2000c. CDR1 and CDR2, looked up from the germline V gene (reference sequence), are SGHNT and YYREEE. Taken from cysteine to phenylalanine, the CDR3 has 16 residues. The read is trimmed to its CDR3 DNA, 48 bases read in frame from base 1. V gives up 0 bases and J gives up 6 bases, and the segment between their germline ends measures 16 bases.

Sample: naive CD8+ T cells sorted from blood. The sample's cell subset or site label is to be understood as: CD45RA+CCR7+. The sequence was obtained from a man younger than 35 in good health. The rearranged segments are TRBV5-4 and TRBJ2-1; a tentative D match to TRBD2 spans 5 bases. The CDR3 reads as follows: CASSLDGIQMPNEQFF. The sequence in DNA is TGTGCCAGCAGCTTGGACGGGATTCAGATGCCCAATGAGCAGTTCTTC. With the rest looked up from the reference TRBV5-4 and TRBJ2-1 genes rather than sequenced, the full variable domain is ETGVTQSPTHLIKTRGQQVTLRCSSQSGHNTVSWYQQALGQGPQFIFQYYREEENGRGNFPPRFSGLQFPNYSSELNVNALELDDSALYLCASSLDGIQMPNEQFFGPGTRLTVL.